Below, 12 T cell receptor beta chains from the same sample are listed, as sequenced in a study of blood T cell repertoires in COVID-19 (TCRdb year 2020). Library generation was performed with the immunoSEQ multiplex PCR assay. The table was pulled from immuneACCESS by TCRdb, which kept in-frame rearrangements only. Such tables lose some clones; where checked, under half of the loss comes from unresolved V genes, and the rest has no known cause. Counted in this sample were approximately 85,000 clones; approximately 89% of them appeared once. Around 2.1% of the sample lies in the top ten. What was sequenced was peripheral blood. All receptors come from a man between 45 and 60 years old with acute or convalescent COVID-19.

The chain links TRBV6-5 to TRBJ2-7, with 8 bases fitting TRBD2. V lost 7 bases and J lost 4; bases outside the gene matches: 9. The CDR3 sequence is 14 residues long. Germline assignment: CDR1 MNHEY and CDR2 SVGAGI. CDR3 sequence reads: CASTRISGSYEQYF. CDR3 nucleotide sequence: TGTGCCAGCACTAGAATAAGCGGGAGTTACGAGCAGTACTTC.

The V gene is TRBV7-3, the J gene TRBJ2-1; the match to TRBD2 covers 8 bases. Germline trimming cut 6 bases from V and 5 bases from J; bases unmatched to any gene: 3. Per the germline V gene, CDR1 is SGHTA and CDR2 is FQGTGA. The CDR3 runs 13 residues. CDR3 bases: TGTGCCAGCAGTGGGACTAGAGACAATGAGCAGTTCTTC. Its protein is CASSGTRDNEQFF.

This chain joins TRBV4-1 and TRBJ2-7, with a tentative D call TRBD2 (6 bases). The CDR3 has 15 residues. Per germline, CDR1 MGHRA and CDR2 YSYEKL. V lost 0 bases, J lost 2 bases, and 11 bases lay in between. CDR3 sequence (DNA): TGCGCCAGCAGCCAAGATAGGAGGGGACCCTACGAGCAGTACGTC. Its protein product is CASSQDRRGPYEQYV.

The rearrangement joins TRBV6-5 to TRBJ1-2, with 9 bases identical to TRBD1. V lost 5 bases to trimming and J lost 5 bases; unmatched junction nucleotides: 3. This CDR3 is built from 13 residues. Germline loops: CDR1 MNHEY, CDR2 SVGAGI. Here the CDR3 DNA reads TGTGCCAGCAGTCAGACAGGGGGTTATGGCTACACCTTC. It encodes CASSQTGGYGYTF.

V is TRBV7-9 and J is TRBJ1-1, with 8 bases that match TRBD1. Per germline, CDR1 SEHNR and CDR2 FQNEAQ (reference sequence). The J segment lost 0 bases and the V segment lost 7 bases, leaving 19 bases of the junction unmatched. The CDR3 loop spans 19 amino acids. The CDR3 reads CASTPLHRAGGPMNTEAFF. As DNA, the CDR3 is TGTGCCAGCACCCCGCTTCATCGGGCAGGGGGCCCAATGAACACTGAAGCTTTCTTT.

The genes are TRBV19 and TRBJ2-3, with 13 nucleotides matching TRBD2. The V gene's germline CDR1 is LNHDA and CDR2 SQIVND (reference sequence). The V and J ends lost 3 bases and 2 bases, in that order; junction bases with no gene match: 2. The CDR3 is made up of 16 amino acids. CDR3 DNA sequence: TGTGCCAGTAGTATTGGGACTAGCGGGAACACAGATACGCAGTATTTT. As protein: CASSIGTSGNTDTQYF.

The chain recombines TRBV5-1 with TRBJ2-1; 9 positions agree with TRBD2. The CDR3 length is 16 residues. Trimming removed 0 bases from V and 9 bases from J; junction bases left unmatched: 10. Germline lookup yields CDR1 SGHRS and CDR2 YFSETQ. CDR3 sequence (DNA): TGCGCCAGCAGCTTGGACAGTAGCGGGAGCCTTTTTGAGCAGTTCTTC. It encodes CASSLDSSGSLFEQFF.

For the CDR3, the DNA is TGCGCCAGCAGCCAAGATTTTAGGGGGCATGGCAATGAGCAGTTCTTC. Residues: CASSQDFRGHGNEQFF. The chain is built from TRBV4-3 and TRBJ2-1, with 7 bases lining up with TRBD1. With V trimmed by 0 bases and J by 6 bases, 8 bases remained unmatched. The length of the CDR3 is 16 residues. CDR1 LGHNA and CDR2 YSLEER come from the germline V gene.

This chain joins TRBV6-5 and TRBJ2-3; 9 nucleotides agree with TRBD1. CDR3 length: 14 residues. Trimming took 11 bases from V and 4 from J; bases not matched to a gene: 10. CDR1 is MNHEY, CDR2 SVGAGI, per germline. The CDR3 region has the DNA TGTGCCTGCCAAGGACAGGGGAGGGCAGATACGCAGTATTTT. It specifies CACQGQGRADTQYF.

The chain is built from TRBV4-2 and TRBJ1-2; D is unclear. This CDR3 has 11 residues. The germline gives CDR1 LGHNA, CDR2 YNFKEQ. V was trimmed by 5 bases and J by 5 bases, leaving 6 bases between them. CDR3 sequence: CASSSSYGYTF. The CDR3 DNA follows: TGTGCCAGCAGCTCTTCTTATGGCTACACCTTC.

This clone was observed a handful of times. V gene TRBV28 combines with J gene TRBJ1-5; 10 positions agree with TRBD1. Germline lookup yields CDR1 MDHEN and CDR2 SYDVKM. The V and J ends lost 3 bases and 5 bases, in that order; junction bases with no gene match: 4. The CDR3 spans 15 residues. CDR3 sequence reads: CASSFPGTGDQPQHF. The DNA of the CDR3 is TGTGCCAGCAGTTTCCCCGGGACAGGGGATCAGCCCCAGCATTTT.

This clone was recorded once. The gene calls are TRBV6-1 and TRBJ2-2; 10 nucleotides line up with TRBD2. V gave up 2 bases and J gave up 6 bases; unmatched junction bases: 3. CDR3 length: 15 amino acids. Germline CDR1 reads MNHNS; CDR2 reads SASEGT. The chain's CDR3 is CASSESGGASGELFF. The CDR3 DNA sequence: TGTGCCAGCAGTGAAAGCGGGGGGGCCTCCGGGGAGCTGTTTTTT.